This entry describes one TCR beta chain. Its antigen is not known. The data derive from a study of cytomegalovirus exposure and HLA in healthy donors. Study findings and constraints: In a later analysis, several top co-occurrence clusters appeared linked to parvovirus B19, influenza, CMV and Epstein-Barr virus.

The PCR used 60 Vbeta and 13 Jbeta primers. TCRdb's table, derived via immunoSEQ multiplex PCR, lists solely in-frame clones and lacks some. Counted here are about 150,000 clones, around 79% occurring once; the ten biggest clones make up about 2.6%. The material sequenced was PBMCs. The sequence was collected from a man between 18 and 35 years old in good health and CMV-seronegative.

CDR3 sequence (DNA): TGTGCCAGCAGGCCGGCAGGACAGGCCTACGAGCAGTACGTC. Amino acid sequence: CASRPAGQAYEQYV. The chain is built from TRBV28 and TRBJ2-7; TRBD1 agrees at 7 bases. This CDR3 has 14 amino acids. Germline V gene sequence: CDR1 MDHEN, CDR2 SYDVKM. Trimming at V came to 6 bases and at J to 2 bases, leaving 7 bases not matched to a gene.